These 26 T cell receptor beta chains were sequenced from one sample in a study of identical twins. TCRdb used MiXCR to reprocess the 5' RACE reads, holding one entry per CDR3 protein. The sample gives 450,000 or so distinct CDR3 sequences, 14% of which show up once; about 0.54% is in the top ten. The sample was also reused in another study, on yellow fever vaccine responses in identical twins.

What was sequenced was CD4+ T cells sorted from blood. Receptor source: a woman younger than 30 in good health.

The chain links TRBV21-1 to TRBJ2-1; TRBD1 is the table's D call and was not checked against the DNA. TRBV21-1 is annotated as a pseudogene. The CDR3 is 17 residues long. The CDR3 loop reads CASSLKRTGSSYNEQFF. The CDR3 DNA follows: TGTGCCAGCAGCTTAAAACGGACAGGGAGCTCCTACAATGAGCAGTTCTTC.

V is TRBV18 and J is TRBJ2-3, with D perhaps given as TRBD1 or TRBD2 (5 bases each). Germline CDR1 KGHSH, CDR2 LQKENI. V was pared by 3 bases and J by 2 bases, with 18 bases between. This CDR3 has 17 residues. The CDR3 region is CASSPLGTLQDTDTQYF. The CDR3 bases are TGTGCCAGCTCACCCCTAGGGACCCTGCAAGACACAGATACGCAGTATTTT. Full variable domain (remainder filled in from reference TRBV18 and TRBJ2-3): NAGVMQNPRHLVRRRGQEARLRCSPMKGHSHVYWYRQLPEEGLKFMVYLQKENIIDESGMPKERFSAEFPKEGPSILRIQQVVRGDSAAYFCASSPLGTLQDTDTQYFGPGTRLTVL.

This clonotype has only a few counts. The chain joins TRBV2 to TRBJ2-3, with a weak D call TRBD2 (6 bases). Deletions cut 6 bases from V and 2 bases from J, with 18 bases between. The germline V gene encodes CDR1 SNHLY and CDR2 FYNNEI. The CDR3 length is 16 residues. The CDR3 DNA reads as TGTGCCAGCAGCAGGGACTCCCCGGGGATCACAGATACGCAGTATTTT. As protein: CASSRDSPGITDTQYF.

This clonotype has just a few counts. The chain carries TRBV15 and TRBJ2-3, with a tentative D call TRBD1 (6 bases). CDR1 is LNHNV and CDR2 is YYDKDF in the germline V gene (reference sequence). The CDR3 spans 15 residues. V was clipped by 1 base and J by 4 bases, with 12 bases between them. The CDR3 DNA sequence: TGTGCCACCAGCAGAGGTCAGGGGATCGCAGATACGCAGTATTTT. Translation gives CATSRGQGIADTQYF.

This clonotype appeared a few times. The chain joins TRBV21-1 to TRBJ2-2. TRBV21-1 is recorded as a pseudogene. CDR3 length equals 13 residues. CDR3 amino acids: CASTRPRSGELFF. The CDR3 region has the DNA TGTGCCAGCACCAGACCGAGGTCCGGGGAGCTGTTTTTT.

This clonotype has just a few counts. The rearrangement uses TRBV20-1 and TRBJ1-5; D remains unclear. CDR1 is DFQATT and CDR2 is SNEGSKA in the germline V gene (reference sequence). This CDR3 is 15 amino acids long. Between the trimmed V and J ends, which lost 1 base and 2 bases, there was a span of 12 bases. The CDR3 DNA sequence: TGCAGTGCTAGAGGGACGTGGGTCGGCAATCAGCCCCAGCATTTT. It specifies CSARGTWVGNQPQHF.

The chain links TRBV6-5 to TRBJ2-5; D is undetermined. V lost 3 bases to trimming and J lost 2 bases, with 10 bases between them. Germline CDR1 and CDR2: MNHEY and SVGAGI. The CDR3 is made up of 14 amino acids. The CDR3 is CASSYGPGQETQYF. Here the CDR3 DNA reads TGTGCCAGCAGTTATGGGCCTGGACAAGAGACCCAGTACTTC.

The chain recombines TRBV5-6 with TRBJ1-1; unclear D gene. CDR1 is SGHDT, CDR2 YYEEEE, per germline. V was cut by 4 bases and J by 1 base, with 11 bases left in between. The CDR3 runs 14 residues. The CDR3 nucleotides read TGTGCCAGCAGCGCGCGCGGCGGGAACACTGAAGCTTTCTTT. Translating gives CASSARGGNTEAFF.

This clonotype was counted a few times. J is TRBJ2-7 and V is TRBV7-8, with D hard to call. Deletions cut 5 bases from V and 9 bases from J, with 17 bases between. The CDR3 extends over 13 amino acids. Per germline, CDR1 SGHVS and CDR2 FQNEAQ. CDR3 protein: CASSPTDSGGQYF. The CDR3 DNA reads as TGTGCCAGCAGCCCAACCGATTCAGGCGGGCAGTACTTC.

This clonotype has only a few counts. The J gene is TRBJ2-1, the V gene TRBV9; D unresolved. CDR1 SGDLS and CDR2 YYNGEE come from the germline V gene. Trimming left V 0 bases short and J 2 bases short, with 15 bases between. This CDR3 has 17 amino acids. The CDR3 is CASSVGGVLSPYNEQFF. The DNA of the CDR3 is TGTGCCAGCAGCGTAGGAGGCGTTTTGAGTCCCTACAATGAGCAGTTCTTC.

This clonotype was seen more than once but under ten times. The J gene is TRBJ2-3, the V gene TRBV7-2; D is possibly TRBD2 (6 bases). Looked up from germline, CDR1 is SGHTA and CDR2 is FQGNSA. Trimming removed 7 bases from V and 0 bases from J, with 14 bases in between. The CDR3 has 15 amino acids. Here the CDR3 DNA reads TGTGCCAGCAAGGAGGGACGAACTAGCACAGATACGCAGTATTTT. Protein sequence: CASKEGRTSTDTQYF.

The chain employs TRBV5-1 and TRBJ2-7; D not resolved. Trimming removed 4 bases at V and 3 bases at J, with 17 bases between. Germline V gene data show CDR1 as SGHRS and CDR2 as YFSETQ. This CDR3 spans 15 amino acids. CDR3: CASSLPPGSGYEQYF. As DNA, the CDR3 is TGCGCCAGCAGCCTACCCCCAGGTTCGGGCTACGAGCAGTACTTC.

The rearrangement links TRBV27 to TRBJ2-1; D is unclear. The germline V gene has CDR1 MNHEY and CDR2 SMNVEV (reference sequence). CDR3 length: 15 residues. V lost 2 bases and J lost 4, with 12 bases in between. CDR3 residues: CASSLETPRYNEQFF. The CDR3 bases are TGTGCCAGCAGTTTAGAGACACCTAGGTACAATGAGCAGTTCTTC.

In its sample, this clonotype was seen a few times. The chain uses TRBV7-6 and TRBJ2-3, with 8 nucleotides matching TRBD2. The CDR3 has 16 residues. Trimming removed 1 base from V and 1 base from J; junction bases left unmatched: 4. The germline gives CDR1 SGHVS, CDR2 FNYEAQ. Written as DNA, the CDR3 is TGTGCCAGCAGCTTAGTTGGGCGGGGGGGCACAGATACGCAGTATTTT. As protein: CASSLVGRGGTDTQYF.

On this clonotype: The junction departs from germline at one end; a sequencing error may be responsible. V gene TRBV6-5 combines with J gene TRBJ2-3; D is perhaps TRBD1 (5 bases). The CDR3 has 13 residues. The germline gives CDR1 MNHEY, CDR2 SVGAGI. This chain's CDR3 is CASSWTFRDMQYF. CDR3 in DNA: TGTGCCAGCAGTTGGACCTTCAGGGATATGCAGTATTTT.

V usage is TRBV5-1 and J usage is TRBJ2-7; 9 bases match TRBD1. The CDR3 loop spans 15 amino acids. V dropped 4 bases and J dropped 6; count of bases not matched to a gene: 11. Germline CDR1 reads SGHRS; CDR2 reads YFSETQ. This CDR3 is CASSRTGQGGSEQYF. In DNA form, the CDR3 reads TGCGCCAGCAGCAGGACGGGACAGGGAGGATCCGAGCAGTACTTC.

V is TRBV5-6 and J is TRBJ2-2, with no clear D. Trimming took 1 base from V and 10 from J, leaving 14 bases between them. Germline assignment: CDR1 SGHDT and CDR2 YYEEEE. The CDR3 covers 14 residues. CDR3: CASSLNGQYEELFF. DNA of the CDR3: TGTGCCAGCAGCTTGAATGGTCAATACGAGGAGCTGTTTTTT.

This clonotype appeared a few times. V and J are TRBV15 and TRBJ2-3; perhaps TRBD1 as D (5 bases). The CDR3 runs 20 residues. Trimming cost V 1 base and J 1 base, with 24 bases left between them. Germline-derived CDR1 and CDR2 are LNHNV and YYDKDF (reference sequence). The chain's CDR3 is CATSRGGAKSFIRGTDTQYF. Here the CDR3 DNA reads TGTGCCACCAGCAGAGGTGGGGCTAAATCGTTCATACGTGGCACAGATACGCAGTATTTT.

This clonotype was seen many times. This chain uses TRBV20-1 with TRBJ2-7, with TRBD1 identical over 7 bases. CDR3 size: 14 residues. The V segment lost 3 bases and the J segment 5 bases; nucleotides outside the gene matches: 10. CDR1 is DFQATT, CDR2 SNEGSKA, per germline (reference sequence). CDR3 coding DNA: TGCAGTGCTAGTTCCAGGGGGAGAGTTGACGAGCAGTACTTC. It specifies CSASSRGRVDEQYF.

This clonotype has more than one count but fewer than ten. V gene TRBV12-3 or TRBV12-4 combines with J gene TRBJ1-6; no definite D call. Trimming shortened V by 5 bases and J by 7 bases, and 12 bases separated the two germline ends. This CDR3 comprises 14 residues. This CDR3 is CASSRPLGNSPLHF. The CDR3 region has the DNA TGTGCCAGCAGTCGCCCTCTGGGGAATTCACCCCTCCACTTT.

This sequence joins TRBV9 and TRBJ1-2, with TRBD1 as a possible D gene (5 bases). V shed 0 bases and J shed 8 bases, with 14 bases lying between them. The CDR3 loop spans 14 amino acids. The germline gives CDR1 SGDLS, CDR2 YYNGEE. DNA for the CDR3: TGTGCCAGCAGCGTAGCGGGGCAGGGCAACGGCTACACCTTC. This gives the protein CASSVAGQGNGYTF.

A remark on this clonotype: It may be a read error: a sequence one base away is much more abundant. The genes are TRBV2 and TRBJ2-1; D is ambiguous. Germline CDR1 SNHLY, CDR2 FYNNEI. The length of the CDR3 is 17 residues. The CDR3 DNA reads as TGTGCCTGCAGAGGTGACCTGGACCCAAGCTCCTACAATGAGCAGTTCTTC. This gives the protein CACRGDLDPSSYNEQFF.

V and J are TRBV2 and TRBJ2-5; 8 bases are shared with TRBD2. Per the germline V gene, CDR1 is SNHLY and CDR2 is FYNNEI. The CDR3 runs 14 residues. Trimming at V came to 7 bases and at J to 1 base, leaving 5 bases not matched to a gene. CDR3 nucleotides: TGTGCCAGCAAACCACTAGCGGCCCAAGAGACCCAGTACTTC. Translating it yields CASKPLAAQETQYF. The full variable domain, completed using reference TRBV2 and TRBJ2-5, is EPEVTQTPSHQVTQMGQEVILRCVPISNHLYFYWYRQILGQKVEFLVSFYNNEISEKSEIFDDQFSVERPDGSNFTLKIRSTKLEDSAMYFCASKPLAAQETQYFGPGTRLLVL.

The chain links TRBV27 to TRBJ2-7; D call uncertain. Germline V gene data show CDR1 as MNHEY and CDR2 as SMNVEV (reference sequence). The CDR3 sequence is 12 residues long. Trimming shortened V by 8 bases and J by 6 bases, and 14 bases separated the two germline ends. DNA of the CDR3: TGTGCCAGCGCTAAGGTTTGGGGCGAGCAGTACTTC. Protein product: CASAKVWGEQYF.

This clonotype was found many times. This sequence joins TRBV12-3 or TRBV12-4 and TRBJ2-7; 14 bases are shared with TRBD2. The length of the CDR3 is 16 residues. The V and J ends lost 3 bases and 7 bases, in that order; junction bases with no gene match: 8. The CDR3 region is CASSLGLAGAKGEQYF. In nucleotides, the CDR3 is TGTGCCAGCAGTTTGGGACTAGCGGGGGCCAAGGGTGAGCAGTACTTC.

This clonotype was observed at least ten times. The rearrangement uses TRBV5-1 and TRBJ2-3; D is tentatively TRBD1 or TRBD2 (5 bases each). V lost 0 bases and J 2 bases, leaving 22 bases between the germline ends. Germline assignment: CDR1 SGHRS and CDR2 YFSETQ. The CDR3 is 19 residues long. The CDR3 nucleotides are TGCGCCAGCAGCTTGGCCTCCAGGGACCCCTACCAACCCACAGATACGCAGTATTTT. Its protein is CASSLASRDPYQPTDTQYF.